This TCR beta chain was sequenced in a study of T cells in Graves' hyperthyroidism and ophthalmopathy. This clonotype was counted many times. The CDR3 has 13 residues. From germline, CDR1 is PRHDT and CDR2 FYEKMQ (reference sequence). The V end lost 5 bases, the J end lost 4 bases, and 11 bases lay between the germline ends. Regions amplified from RNA transcripts were the TCR beta CDR3 regions. Carried out on the TCR CDR3, a first-round RT-PCR used the HTBI primer set. TCRdb re-analysed the multiplex PCR reads in MiXCR, keeping a single row per CDR3 protein. The table lists a few hundred thousand distinct CDR3 sequences, about 15% of them singletons. Patients between 18 and 65 years old had hyperthyroidism, newly diagnosed and lasting under 2 months. Lactation, pregnancy, other autoimmune disease or uncontrolled infection led to exclusion of patients. Ahead of any ophthalmopathy symptoms, the blood sample was obtained at the first diagnosis of hyperthyroidism.

The chain recombines TRBV13 with TRBJ1-1; D might be TRBD1 (6 bases). The source material was blood. The receptor was isolated from a woman aged 35 to 49 with Graves' hyperthyroidism that later progressed to Graves' ophthalmopathy. The CDR3 spells CASSDWGRTEAFF. Written as DNA, the CDR3 is TGTGCCAGCAGCGATTGGGGGCGCACTGAAGCTTTCTTT.